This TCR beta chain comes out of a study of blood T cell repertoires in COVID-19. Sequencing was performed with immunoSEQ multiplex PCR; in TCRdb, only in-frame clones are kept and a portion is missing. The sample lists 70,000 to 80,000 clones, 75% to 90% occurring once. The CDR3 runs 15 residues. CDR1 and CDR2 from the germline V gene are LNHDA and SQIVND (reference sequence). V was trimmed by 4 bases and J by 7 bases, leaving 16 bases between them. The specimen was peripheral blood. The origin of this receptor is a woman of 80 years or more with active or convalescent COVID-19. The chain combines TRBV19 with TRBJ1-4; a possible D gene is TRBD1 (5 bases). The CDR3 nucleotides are TGTGCCAGTAGTAGTGATTGGAGGGGTGTTGAAAAACTGTTTTTT. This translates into CASSSDWRGVEKLFF.